These 17 T cell receptor beta chains originate from one sample sequenced in a study of shared clonotypes between healthy human individuals. Only in-frame clones appear in the TCRdb table, and some are missing; sequencing was by immunoSEQ multiplex PCR. The data hold fewer than 600,000 clones, with about four fifths observed a single time. Input material: PBMCs. These receptors originate from a woman in her thirties or forties in good health. Some clones in this sample may be carry-over from other donors' samples.

The V gene is TRBV14, the J gene TRBJ2-7; weak D call: TRBD2 (5 bases). V lost 0 bases and J lost 0, with 15 bases in between. The CDR3 totals 17 residues. The germline gives CDR1 SGHDN, CDR2 FVKESK. CDR3 sequence: CASSQDKGMGSSYEQYF. The CDR3 coding sequence is TGTGCCAGCAGCCAAGATAAAGGTATGGGGAGCTCCTACGAGCAGTACTTC.

The chain employs TRBV4-3 and TRBJ2-7; 7 nucleotides align to TRBD2. The CDR3 consists of 14 residues. The V segment lost 5 bases and the J segment 5 bases; nucleotides outside the gene matches: 9. Germline-derived CDR1 and CDR2 are LGHNA and YSLEER. The CDR3 sequence: CASSMQRGGDEQYF. DNA of the CDR3: TGCGCCAGCAGCATGCAGCGGGGAGGAGACGAGCAGTACTTC.

A remark on this clone: A read error is the likely source, as a far larger clone sits one nucleotide away. Other nucleotide sequences in the sample specify the same CDR3. The chain employs TRBV27 and TRBJ1-5; 8 nucleotides align to TRBD1. Trimming cost V 5 bases and J 2 bases; bases outside gene matches: 2. CDR3 size: 14 residues. CDR1 is MNHEY and CDR2 is SMNVEV in the germline V gene (reference sequence). As DNA, the CDR3 is TGTGCCAGCAGTCCGGGACAGGGCAATCAGCCCCAGCATTTT. Encoded protein: CASSPGQGNQPQHF.

This clone has at least ten counts. The chain carries TRBV19 and TRBJ2-3; no firm D call. The CDR3 spans 14 residues. Germline V gene data show CDR1 as LNHDA and CDR2 as SQIVND (reference sequence). Trimming pared 7 bases from V and 1 base from J, leaving 12 bases between. CDR3 sequence: CASTSLKGTDTQYF. As DNA, the CDR3 is TGTGCCAGTACCTCGCTTAAGGGCACAGATACGCAGTATTTT.

The rearrangement joins TRBV7-9 to TRBJ1-2; D remains ambiguous. The CDR3 is made up of 13 amino acids. Deletions cut 5 bases from V and 7 bases from J, with 14 bases between. Germline V lookup: CDR1 SEHNR, CDR2 FQNEAQ (reference sequence). The DNA of the CDR3 is TGTGCCAGCAGCCGAACGGTGGGGTCTGGCTACACCTTC. Translating gives CASSRTVGSGYTF.

For the CDR3, the DNA is TGTGCCAGCAGCGGGACTAGCCCCTACGAGCAGTACTTC. Translated: CASSGTSPYEQYF. This chain links TRBV7-2 with TRBJ2-7; the match to TRBD2 covers 9 bases. Per germline, CDR1 SGHTA and CDR2 FQGNSA. The CDR3 has 13 amino acids. J was trimmed by 2 bases and V by 5 bases; bases with no gene match: 1.

This clone was observed once. V gene TRBV7-9 combines with J gene TRBJ2-6, with D possibly being TRBD1 or TRBD2 (5 bases each). The CDR3 is 16 amino acids. CDR1 and CDR2 from the germline V gene are SEHNR and FQNEAQ (reference sequence). V lost 5 bases and J 2 bases, leaving 13 bases between the germline ends. Written as DNA, the CDR3 is TGTGCCAGCAGCCGCGAGGTGGGGGCTGGGGCCAACGTCCTGACTTTC. It yields the protein CASSREVGAGANVLTF.

J is TRBJ2-3 and V is TRBV4-2; 7 bases map to TRBD2. V dropped 1 base and J dropped 3; count of bases not matched to a gene: 4. This CDR3 contains 15 residues. CDR1 and CDR2 (germline): LGHNA, YNFKEQ. The CDR3 is CASSQGRAGTDTQYF. For the CDR3, the DNA is TGTGCCAGCAGCCAAGGTCGAGCGGGGACAGATACGCAGTATTTT.

This clone was seen a few times. The rearrangement links TRBV29-1 to TRBJ2-1, with 10 bases fitting TRBD2. Germline lookup yields CDR1 SQVTM and CDR2 ANQGSEA. The CDR3 is 18 amino acids. The J segment lost 0 bases and the V segment lost 7 bases, leaving 15 bases of the junction unmatched. CDR3 in DNA: TGCAGCGCTAGGACTAGCGGCCGCTCCCTTAGCTCCTACAATGAGCAGTTCTTC. Amino acids: CSARTSGRSLSSYNEQFF.

V and J are TRBV6-1 and TRBJ2-7; the D gene could be TRBD1 or TRBD2 (6 bases each). The CDR3 is 15 residues long. Germline V gene lookup returns CDR1 MNHNS and CDR2 SASEGT. V lost 6 bases, J lost 2 bases, and 17 bases lay in between. The CDR3 sequence: CASRSNQGRPYEQYF. The CDR3 DNA sequence: TGTGCCAGCAGGTCCAATCAGGGGAGGCCCTACGAGCAGTACTTC.

This clone was found a few times. The chain couples TRBV6-1 to TRBJ2-7; the match to TRBD1 covers 9 bases. Germline V gene data show CDR1 as MNHNS and CDR2 as SASEGT. V gave up 1 base and J gave up 3 bases; unmatched junction bases: 4. This CDR3 comprises 15 residues. CDR3 in amino acids: CASSEEGTGFYEQYF. The DNA for the CDR3 is TGTGCCAGCAGTGAAGAAGGGACAGGGTTCTACGAGCAGTACTTC.

The table lists this clone with a few counts. This chain links TRBV7-3 with TRBJ2-5; D is unresolved. The CDR3 spans 12 residues. Deletions cut 5 bases from V and 5 bases from J, with 9 bases between. Germline V gene data show CDR1 as SGHTA and CDR2 as FQGTGA. The CDR3 DNA reads TGTGCCAGCAGCCCGGATGAGGAGACCCAGTACTTC. Amino acids: CASSPDEETQYF.

This chain uses TRBV4-2 with TRBJ2-1; maybe TRBD1 (5 bases). The CDR3 runs to 15 residues. Germline V gives CDR1 LGHNA, CDR2 YNFKEQ. V shed 0 bases and J shed 5 bases, with 11 bases lying between them. The CDR3 sequence: CASSQDQGFDNEQFF. CDR3 bases: TGTGCCAGCAGCCAAGATCAGGGTTTTGACAATGAGCAGTTCTTC.

This chain uses TRBV7-3 with TRBJ2-3; 8 bases map to TRBD2. Germline V gene data show CDR1 as SGHTA and CDR2 as FQGTGA. The CDR3 sequence is 19 residues long. With 0 bases clipped from V and 2 bases from J, the junction kept 13 bases outside the gene matches. CDR3: CASSLTGLASHSFTDTQYF. CDR3 nucleotides: TGTGCCAGCAGCTTAACCGGACTAGCTTCCCATTCTTTCACAGATACGCAGTATTTT.

V usage is TRBV7-6 and J usage is TRBJ2-7; the D gene could be TRBD1 or TRBD2 (5 bases each). This CDR3 comprises 13 residues. Deletions cut 1 base from V and 11 bases from J, with 15 bases between. Germline V CDR1 and CDR2: SGHVS, FNYEAQ. The CDR3, as DNA: TGTGCCAGCAGCTTAGTCAGGGACGGCGAAAAGTACTTC. As protein: CASSLVRDGEKYF.

This rearrangement joins TRBV15 to TRBJ2-7, with a tentative D call TRBD2 (7 bases). The V end was cut by 3 bases, the J end by 2 bases, with 17 bases between. In germline, CDR1 is LNHNV, CDR2 YYDKDF (reference sequence). This CDR3 comprises 16 residues. The CDR3 DNA reads TGTGCCACCAGCAGCAGGGAGGGGGGAAGACCCTACGAGCAGTACTTC. Protein sequence: CATSSREGGRPYEQYF.

The chain couples TRBV27 to TRBJ2-3, with a possible D match to TRBD2 (5 bases). The ends were cut back, 5 bases at V and 2 bases at J, with 17 bases in the middle. The CDR3 has 16 amino acids. Germline CDR1 MNHEY, CDR2 SMNVEV (reference sequence). CDR3 DNA: TGTGCCAGCAGTACCCTCCGTAGCGTCGTCACAGATACGCAGTATTTT. Its protein product is CASSTLRSVVTDTQYF.